This TCR beta chain appears in the sequencing data of a study of CD8+ T cells in alopecia areata. The CDR3 spans 17 residues. Looked up from germline, CDR1 is SGDLS and CDR2 is YYNGEE. The ends lost 3 bases at V and 2 bases at J; junction bases unmatched: 7. With respect to this clone: The antigen is unknown.

Study conclusions and caveats: Across lesional scalp, and particularly alopecia totalis/universalis, clonality surpassed that of normal scalp.

RNA was extracted and reverse transcribed into cDNA as the sequencing template. Here immunoSEQ multiplex PCR was the method, and the copy in TCRdb shows in-frame clones only, minus some. Of approximately 99,000 clones detected, under 60% appear once; the ten largest clones hold roughly 25%. The chain employs TRBV9 and TRBJ2-3, with 12 positions matching TRBD2. The receptor was derived from a human donor with alopecia areata. Material: NKG2D-low CD8+ T cells sorted from blood. The CDR3 bases are TGTGCCAGCAGCGACAGACTAGCGGGAGAGACCACAGATACGCAGTATTTT. Protein sequence: CASSDRLAGETTDTQYF.